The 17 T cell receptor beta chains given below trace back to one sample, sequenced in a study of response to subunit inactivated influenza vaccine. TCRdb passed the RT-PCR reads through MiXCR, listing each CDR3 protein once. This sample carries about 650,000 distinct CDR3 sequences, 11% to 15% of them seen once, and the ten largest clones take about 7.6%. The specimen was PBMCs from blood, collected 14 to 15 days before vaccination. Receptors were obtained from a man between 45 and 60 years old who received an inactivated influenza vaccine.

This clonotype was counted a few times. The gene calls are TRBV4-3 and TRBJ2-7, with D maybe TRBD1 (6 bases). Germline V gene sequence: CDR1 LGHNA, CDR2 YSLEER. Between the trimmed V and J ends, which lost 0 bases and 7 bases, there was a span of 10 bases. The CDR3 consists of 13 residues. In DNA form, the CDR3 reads TGCGCCAGCAGCCAAGAGTGGCAGGGGGAGCAGTACTTC. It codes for CASSQEWQGEQYF.

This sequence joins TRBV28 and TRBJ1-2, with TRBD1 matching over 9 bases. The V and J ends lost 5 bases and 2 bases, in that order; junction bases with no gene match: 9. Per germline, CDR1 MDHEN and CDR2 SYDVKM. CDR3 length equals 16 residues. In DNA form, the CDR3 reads TGTGCCAGCAGTCTGGATTTGGGGACAGGGAACTATGGCTACACCTTC. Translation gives CASSLDLGTGNYGYTF.

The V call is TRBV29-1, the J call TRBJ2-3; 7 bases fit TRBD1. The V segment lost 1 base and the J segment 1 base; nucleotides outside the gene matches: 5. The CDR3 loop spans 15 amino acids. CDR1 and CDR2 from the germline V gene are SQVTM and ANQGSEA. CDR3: CSVEVPGQGTDTQYF. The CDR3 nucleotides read TGCAGCGTTGAAGTTCCAGGACAGGGCACAGATACGCAGTATTTT.

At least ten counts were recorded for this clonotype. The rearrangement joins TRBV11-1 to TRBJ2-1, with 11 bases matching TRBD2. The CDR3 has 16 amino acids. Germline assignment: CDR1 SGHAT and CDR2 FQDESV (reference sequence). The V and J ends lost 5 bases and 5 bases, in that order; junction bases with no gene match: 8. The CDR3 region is CASSILTSGGNNEQFF. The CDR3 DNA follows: TGTGCCAGCAGCATCCTAACTAGCGGGGGAAACAATGAGCAGTTCTTC. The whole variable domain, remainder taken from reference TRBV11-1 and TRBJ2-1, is EAEVAQSPRYKITEKSQAVAFWCDPISGHATLYWYRQILGQGPELLVQFQDESVVDDSQLPKDRFSAERLKGVDSTLKIQPAELGDSAMYLCASSILTSGGNNEQFFGPGTRLTVL.

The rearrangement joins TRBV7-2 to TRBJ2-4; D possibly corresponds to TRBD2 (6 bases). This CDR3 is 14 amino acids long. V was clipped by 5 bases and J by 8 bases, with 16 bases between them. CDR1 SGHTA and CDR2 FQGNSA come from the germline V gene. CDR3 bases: TGTGCCAGCAGCCTTTGGGCGACTAGTGACATTCAGTACTTC. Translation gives CASSLWATSDIQYF.

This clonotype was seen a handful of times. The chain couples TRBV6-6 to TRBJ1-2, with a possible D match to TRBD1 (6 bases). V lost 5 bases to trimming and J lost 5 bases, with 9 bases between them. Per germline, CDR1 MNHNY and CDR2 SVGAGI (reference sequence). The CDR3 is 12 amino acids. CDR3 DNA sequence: TGTGCCAGCAGTCACGGGACATATGGCTACACCTTC. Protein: CASSHGTYGYTF.

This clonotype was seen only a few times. CDR3 coding DNA: TGTGCCAGCAGCGTAGACCCCGGACCGAACAATGAGCAGTTCTTC. Translated: CASSVDPGPNNEQFF. The chain employs TRBV9 and TRBJ2-1; the D is unclear. The CDR3 spans 15 residues. V was trimmed by 0 bases and J by 5 bases, leaving 12 bases between them. Germline assignment: CDR1 SGDLS and CDR2 YYNGEE.

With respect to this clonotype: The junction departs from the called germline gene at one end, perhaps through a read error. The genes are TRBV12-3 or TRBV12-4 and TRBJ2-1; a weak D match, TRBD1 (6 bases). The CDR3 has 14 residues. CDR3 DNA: TGTGCCAGCAGTTTAGGGGCAGGGGCGCACGGCCAGCTCTTC. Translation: CASSLGAGAHGQLF.

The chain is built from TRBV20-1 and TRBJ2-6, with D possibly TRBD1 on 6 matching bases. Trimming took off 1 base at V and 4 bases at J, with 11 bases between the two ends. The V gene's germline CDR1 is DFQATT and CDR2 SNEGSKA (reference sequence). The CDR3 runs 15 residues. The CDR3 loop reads CSARVTGTGANVLTF. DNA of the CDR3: TGCAGTGCTAGAGTTACGGGGACAGGGGCCAACGTCCTGACTTTC.

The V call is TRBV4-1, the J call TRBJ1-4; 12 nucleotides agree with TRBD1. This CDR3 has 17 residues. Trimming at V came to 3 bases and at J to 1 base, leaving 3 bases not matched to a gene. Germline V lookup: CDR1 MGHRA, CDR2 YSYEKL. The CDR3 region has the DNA TGCGCCAGCAGCCAGGGACAGGGGGCCCTAACTAATGAAAAACTGTTTTTT. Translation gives CASSQGQGALTNEKLFF.

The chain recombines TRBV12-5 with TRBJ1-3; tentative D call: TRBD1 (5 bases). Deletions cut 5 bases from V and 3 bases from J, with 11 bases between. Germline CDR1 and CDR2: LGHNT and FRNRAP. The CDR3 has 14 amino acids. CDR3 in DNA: TGTGCTAGTGGTGCCTCGGGGGGTGGAAACACCATATATTTT. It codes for CASGASGGGNTIYF. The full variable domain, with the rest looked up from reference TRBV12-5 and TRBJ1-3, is DARVTQTPRHKVTEMGQEVTMRCQPILGHNTVFWYRQTMMQGLELLAYFRNRAPLDDSGMPKDRFSAEMPDATLATLKIQPSEPRDSAVYFCASGASGGGNTIYFGEGSWLTVV.

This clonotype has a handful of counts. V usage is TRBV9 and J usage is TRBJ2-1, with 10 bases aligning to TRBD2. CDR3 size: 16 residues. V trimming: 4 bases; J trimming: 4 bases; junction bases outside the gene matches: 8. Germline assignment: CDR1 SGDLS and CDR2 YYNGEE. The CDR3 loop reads CASSPRLAGVYNEQFF. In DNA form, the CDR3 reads TGTGCCAGCAGCCCTCGCCTAGCGGGAGTTTACAATGAGCAGTTCTTC. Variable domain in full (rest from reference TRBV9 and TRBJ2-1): DSGVTQTPKHLITATGQRVTLRCSPRSGDLSVYWYQQSLDQGLQFLIQYYNGEERAKGNILERFSAQQFPDLHSELNLSSLELGDSALYFCASSPRLAGVYNEQFFGPGTRLTVL.

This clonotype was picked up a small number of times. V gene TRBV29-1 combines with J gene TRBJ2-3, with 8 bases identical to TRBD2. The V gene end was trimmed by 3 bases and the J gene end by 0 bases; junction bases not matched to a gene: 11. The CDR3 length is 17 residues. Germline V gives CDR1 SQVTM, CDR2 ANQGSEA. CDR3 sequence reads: CSVDQRGSDYSTDTQYF. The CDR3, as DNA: TGCAGCGTTGATCAGCGGGGGTCTGACTATAGCACAGATACGCAGTATTTT.

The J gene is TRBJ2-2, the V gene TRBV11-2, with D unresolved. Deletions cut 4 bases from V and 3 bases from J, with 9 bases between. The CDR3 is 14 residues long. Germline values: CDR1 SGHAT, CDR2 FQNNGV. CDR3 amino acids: CASSSQIDTGELFF. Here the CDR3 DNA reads TGTGCCAGCAGCTCACAAATCGACACCGGGGAGCTGTTTTTT. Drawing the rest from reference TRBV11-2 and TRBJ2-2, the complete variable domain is EAGVAQSPRYKIIEKRQSVAFWCNPISGHATLYWYQQILGQGPKLLIQFQNNGVVDDSQLPKDRFSAERLKGVDSTLKIQPAKLEDSAVYLCASSSQIDTGELFFGEGSRLTVL.

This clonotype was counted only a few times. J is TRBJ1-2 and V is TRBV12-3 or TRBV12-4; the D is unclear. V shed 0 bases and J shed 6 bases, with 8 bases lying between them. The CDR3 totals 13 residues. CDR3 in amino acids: CASSLALTDGYTF. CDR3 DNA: TGTGCCAGCAGTTTAGCTCTTACGGATGGCTACACCTTC.

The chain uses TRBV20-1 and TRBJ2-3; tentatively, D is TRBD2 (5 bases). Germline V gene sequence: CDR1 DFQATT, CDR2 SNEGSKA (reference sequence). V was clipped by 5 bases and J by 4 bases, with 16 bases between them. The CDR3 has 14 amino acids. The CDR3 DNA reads TGCAGTGCTGGAACACCGGGGAACGCAGATACGCAGTATTTT. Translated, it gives CSAGTPGNADTQYF.

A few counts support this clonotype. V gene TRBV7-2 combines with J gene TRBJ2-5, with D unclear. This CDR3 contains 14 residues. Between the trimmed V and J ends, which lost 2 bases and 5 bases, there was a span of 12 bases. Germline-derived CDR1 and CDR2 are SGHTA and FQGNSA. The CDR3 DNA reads TGTGCCAGCAGCTTAATGTGGAGTGGCGAGACCCAGTACTTC. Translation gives CASSLMWSGETQYF.